This entry describes one T cell receptor (beta chain). The clone's antigen remains unknown. One base away there is no much larger clone; base qualities are not given. What this sample's time point label stands for: baseline before first vaccination. Vaccinee samples were obtained from the UK trials COV001 and COV002, which included a single-blind randomized controlled phase 2/3 trial of AZD1222 (ChAdOx1 nCoV-19) in healthy adults. Trial participant PBMC samples were collected at day 0 and day 28 after the second dose for TCRbeta chain sequencing. The CDR3, cysteine through phenylalanine, is 11 amino acids long. Here the CDR3 DNA is all that survives: 33 bases in frame from base 1. From V the trimming removes 3 bases and from J it removes 12 bases, while the gene matches leave 4 bases of the junction unaccounted for. For CDR1 and CDR2, the germline V gene lists SGHRS and YFSETQ. This record comes from a study of T cell responses to AZD1222 COVID-19 vaccine (dated by TCRdb to about 2021). For the wider study: AZD1222 recipients with second doses at about 4 weeks or about 12 weeks were pooled, because spike-specific TCR depth and breadth did not differ between schedules. A total of more than 230 trial participants underwent TCR sequencing, of whom about 210 received two doses of AZD1222 and about 26 received two doses of the MenACWY control vaccine. Enrollment into the trials was organized by age into subgroups of 18-55, 56-69 and 70-plus years, and those subgroups contained roughly 150, 30 and 60 TCR-sequenced participants, respectively.

Study-level results and caveats: Epitopes outside the regions mutated in the B.1.351 and B.1.1.7 variants were reportedly recognized by nearly half of the unique spike-specific TCRs. The whole spike protein was spanned by vaccine-associated CD4 TCRs, and dominant responses were seen in regions 160-218 and 743-854. Spike-specific TCR breadth and depth rose significantly after two AZD1222 doses compared with day 0 and with MenACWY recipients. Because no samples from the day 14 peak response were available, repertoires could be characterized only after the peak T cell response. In the small 56-69-year group, the increase in depth fell short of significance, most likely because of low power. Only a handful of AZD1222 recipients were SARS-CoV-2 seropositive at baseline, limiting conclusions about previously exposed vaccinees. Participants were mostly white British and included more females than males, and it was suggested by the authors that clonal diversity may have been underestimated.

The CDR3 regions of human TCRbeta chains were analyzed by immunosequencing. On the study's bioinformatics: Repertoire TCRs were checked for matches against a reference library of SARS-CoV-2-specific TCRs that had been generated using the MIRA antigen-specificity platform. Breadth meant the fraction of unique TCRs that were SARS-CoV-2-associated, whereas depth meant the fraction of total T cells that were SARS-CoV-2-associated. Using the MIRA data, every spike-specific TCR was mapped to the spike region that the TCR reacted to and assigned to either a CD4 or a CD8 class. Log10-transformed breadth and depth values were compared by one-way ANOVA with Sidak's multiple comparisons tests. TCRdb took over this immuneACCESS table, retaining in-frame rearrangements with V and J assigned. Such tables are incomplete; in checked studies, under half of the missing clones stem from an unresolved V gene, and the remainder is unexplained. V and J calls and clone size come straight from that table; D and trimming were deduced from the DNA. This sample lists 150,000 to 200,000 clones; roughly nine tenths were detected once. The ten largest clones add up to approximately 3% of the sample.

The receptor was derived from an adult in good health. The chain is assembled from TRBV5-1 and TRBJ1-2; 8 bases in between match TRBD1. Source: peripheral blood, taken on day 0 of AZD1222 vaccination. The CDR3 has the sequence CASSSGTGNTF. Read as DNA, the sequence is TGCGCCAGCAGCTCGGGGACAGGTAACACCTTC.